A single sample gave rise to the 28 T cell receptor beta chains below, sequenced in a study of early T cells in non-severe SARS-CoV-2 infection. TCRdb ran MiXCR on the 5' RACE reads and lists one entry per CDR3 protein. Here the sample spans about 35,000 distinct CDR3 sequences, under 4.5% being singletons. The sequenced sample was whole blood. The receptors here all came from an adult who was a healthcare worker with PCR-confirmed SARS-CoV-2 infection or an uninfected control (not recorded which).

This clonotype appeared many times. The chain employs TRBV19 and TRBJ2-3, with 9 bases identical to TRBD1. With 7 bases clipped from V and 5 bases from J, the junction kept 10 bases outside the gene matches. Germline CDR1 LNHDA, CDR2 SQIVND (reference sequence). The CDR3 runs 15 residues. This CDR3 is CASIAHRGQGDTQYF. CDR3 DNA: TGTGCCAGTATCGCTCACAGGGGGCAAGGAGATACGCAGTATTTT.

The chain is built from TRBV18 and TRBJ2-3; TRBD2 aligns across 9 bases. CDR1 is KGHSH, CDR2 LQKENI, per germline. This CDR3 has 16 residues. The ends lost 1 base at V and 1 base at J; junction bases unmatched: 3. CDR3 sequence (DNA): TGTGCCAGCTCACCACGCGGGAGGGGAGGCACAGATACGCAGTATTTT. Translated: CASSPRGRGGTDTQYF.

There are a few counts of this clonotype. CDR3: CASSFLSGGSSYEQYF. DNA of the CDR3: TGTGCCAGCAGCTTTCTTAGCGGGGGGTCCTCCTACGAGCAGTACTTC. V gene TRBV7-6 combines with J gene TRBJ2-7; 10 bases match TRBD2. Looked up from germline, CDR1 is SGHVS and CDR2 is FNYEAQ. The CDR3 length is 16 residues. Trimming at V came to 3 bases and at J to 0 bases, leaving 5 bases not matched to a gene.

This clonotype was counted at least ten times. The chain joins TRBV5-1 to TRBJ1-2; possibly TRBD1 for D (6 bases). There are 12 residues in the CDR3. V shed 4 bases and J shed 6 bases, with 10 bases lying between them. Per the germline V gene, CDR1 is SGHRS and CDR2 is YFSETQ. The CDR3 coding sequence is TGCGCCAGCAGCCCAGGGGAGCATGGCTACACCTTC. It is translated as CASSPGEHGYTF.

In this sample, this clonotype turned up many times. V gene TRBV7-2 combines with J gene TRBJ2-1; TRBD1 agrees at 9 bases. Trimming removed 2 bases from V and 9 bases from J; junction bases left unmatched: 8. Looked up from germline, CDR1 is SGHTA and CDR2 is FQGNSA. This CDR3 has 15 residues. The CDR3 spells CASSLLVDRGGEQFF. DNA of the CDR3: TGTGCCAGCAGCTTATTAGTGGACAGGGGCGGTGAGCAGTTCTTC.

This clonotype was counted at least ten times. The rearrangement uses TRBV14 and TRBJ2-7, with 8 bases lining up with TRBD1. J gave up 2 bases and V 1 base, and 4 bases lay outside the gene matches. Germline CDR1 is SGHDN and CDR2 is FVKESK. This CDR3 is 15 amino acids long. In DNA form, the CDR3 reads TGTGCCAGCAGCCAAGTCTCACAGGGGGCCTACGAGCAGTACTTC. Protein sequence: CASSQVSQGAYEQYF.

This clonotype has only a few counts. V is TRBV3-1 and J is TRBJ2-3, with D tentatively TRBD2 (7 bases). The germline V gene encodes CDR1 LGHDT and CDR2 YNNKEL (reference sequence). The CDR3 has 15 amino acids. The ends were cut back, 6 bases at V and 7 bases at J, with 20 bases in the middle. CDR3 protein: CASSQRGGYGNTQYF. In DNA form, the CDR3 reads TGTGCCAGCAGTCAAAGGGGGGGTTACGGAAATACGCAGTATTTT.

This clonotype was detected ten times or more. The chain couples TRBV2 to TRBJ1-1; 7 bases line up with TRBD1. Germline CDR1 reads SNHLY; CDR2 reads FYNNEI. Trimming at V came to 10 bases and at J to 8 bases, leaving 13 bases not matched to a gene. This CDR3 has 13 residues. CDR3 sequence (DNA): TGTGCCACCGCCGCCACACCGGGACAGGAAGCTTTCTTT. Its translation: CATAATPGQEAFF. Complete variable domain (other parts from reference TRBV2 and TRBJ1-1): EPEVTQTPSHQVTQMGQEVILRCVPISNHLYFYWYRQILGQKVEFLVSFYNNEISEKSEIFDDQFSVERPDGSNFTLKIRSTKLEDSAMYFCATAATPGQEAFFGQGTRLTVV.

This clonotype appeared a few times. This chain joins TRBV28 and TRBJ2-7; TRBD1 or TRBD2 may be the D gene (7 bases each). V shed 10 bases and J shed 4 bases, with 17 bases lying between them. The CDR3 extends over 13 amino acids. Germline CDR1 MDHEN, CDR2 SYDVKM. CDR3 sequence (DNA): TGTGCCACGGAGGGGGCGGGGGTATACGAGCAGTACTTC. This gives the protein CATEGAGVYEQYF.

This clonotype was seen at least ten times. The chain links TRBV28 to TRBJ1-2, with D unclear. Trimming pared 5 bases from V and 4 bases from J, leaving 17 bases between. CDR3 length: 15 amino acids. Germline V lookup: CDR1 MDHEN, CDR2 SYDVKM. The CDR3: CASSRGGEGLYGYTF. The CDR3 coding sequence is TGTGCCAGCAGTCGAGGCGGCGAAGGTCTCTATGGCTACACCTTC.

The chain couples TRBV5-1 to TRBJ1-6; 8 nucleotides agree with TRBD1. The CDR3 covers 16 residues. V gave up 4 bases and J gave up 4 bases; unmatched junction bases: 7. In germline, CDR1 is SGHRS, CDR2 YFSETQ. CDR3 in amino acids: CASSDEGTGYNSPLHF. CDR3 nucleotide sequence: TGCGCCAGCAGCGATGAAGGGACAGGATATAATTCACCCCTCCACTTT. Variable domain in full (rest from reference TRBV5-1 and TRBJ1-6): KAGVTQTPRYLIKTRGQQVTLSCSPISGHRSVSWYQQTPGQGLQFLFEYFSETQRNKGNFPGRFSGRQFSNSRSEMNVSTLELGDSALYLCASSDEGTGYNSPLHFGNGTRLTVT.

This clonotype was recorded at least ten times. This sequence joins TRBV7-3 and TRBJ2-1, with 7 nucleotides matching TRBD2. The CDR3 consists of 15 residues. V gave up 6 bases and J gave up 6 bases; unmatched junction bases: 11. Germline lookup yields CDR1 SGHTA and CDR2 FQGTGA. The chain's CDR3 is CASRPTSVRSNEQFF. The CDR3 DNA reads as TGTGCCAGCAGGCCCACTAGCGTCCGGTCCAATGAGCAGTTCTTC.

This clonotype was counted ten times or more. The chain has TRBV7-8 and TRBJ2-7; TRBD2 aligns across 11 bases. CDR1 is SGHVS, CDR2 FQNEAQ, per germline. The trim removed 7 bases at V and 7 bases at J, leaving 15 bases unmatched. The CDR3 has 16 amino acids. The CDR3 sequence is CASTPVALAGVEEQYF. CDR3 coding DNA: TGTGCCAGCACCCCCGTGGCACTAGCGGGAGTGGAAGAGCAGTACTTC. Full variable domain (missing parts from reference TRBV7-8 and TRBJ2-7): GAGVSQSPRYKVAKRGQDVALRCDPISGHVSLFWYQQALGQGPEFLTYFQNEAQLDKSGLPSDRFFAERPEGSVSTLKIQRTQQEDSAVYLCASTPVALAGVEEQYFGPGTRLTVT.

This clonotype was seen many times. V gene TRBV14 combines with J gene TRBJ1-1, with D uncertain. V dropped 3 bases and J dropped 5 bases, with 10 bases sitting between them. In germline, CDR1 is SGHDN, CDR2 FVKESK. This CDR3 comprises 13 residues. CDR3 in amino acids: CASSHRMETEAFF. DNA of the CDR3: TGTGCCAGCAGCCATAGGATGGAGACTGAAGCTTTCTTT.

The V and J genes are TRBV21-1 and TRBJ2-7; TRBD2 is the table's D call and was not checked against the DNA. TRBV21-1 is a pseudogene segment. There are 16 residues in the CDR3. The CDR3 coding sequence is TGTGCCAGCAGCAAAGTGCGGGGAACCTTTTCCTACGAGCAGTACTTC. It yields the protein CASSKVRGTFSYEQYF.

This clonotype has more than one count but fewer than ten. The rearrangement joins TRBV7-6 to TRBJ2-2, with D hard to call. Trimming removed 2 bases at V and 6 bases at J, with 13 bases between. Germline V CDR1 and CDR2: SGHVS, FNYEAQ. The CDR3 sequence is 15 residues long. This chain's CDR3 is CASSLKGLAAGELFF. The CDR3, as DNA: TGTGCCAGCAGCTTAAAAGGGTTAGCTGCCGGGGAGCTGTTTTTT.

This clonotype was seen many times. This rearrangement joins TRBV5-4 to TRBJ2-2; TRBD1 aligns across 10 bases. Germline CDR1 is SGHNT and CDR2 is YYREEE (reference sequence). V lost 4 bases, J lost 7 bases, and 10 bases stayed unmatched. The CDR3 has 16 residues. The CDR3 is CASSTRQGASVGELFF. The CDR3 DNA is TGTGCCAGCAGCACTAGACAGGGGGCGTCAGTCGGGGAGCTGTTTTTT.

Ten or more counts support this clonotype. V and J are TRBV6-5 and TRBJ2-3, with a tentative D call TRBD2 (6 bases). The CDR3 consists of 17 residues. Per the germline V gene, CDR1 is MNHEY and CDR2 is SVGAGI. Trimming cost V 0 bases and J 2 bases, with 15 bases left between them. CDR3 residues: CASSYSKTRSLTDTQYF. The CDR3 nucleotides read TGTGCCAGCAGTTACTCAAAGACTAGGTCCCTCACAGATACGCAGTATTTT.

In this sample, this clonotype turned up many times. The chain links TRBV7-2 to TRBJ2-3; unclear D gene. Trimming cost V 0 bases and J 8 bases, with 12 bases left between them. This CDR3 is built from 14 residues. Germline V gene data show CDR1 as SGHTA and CDR2 as FQGNSA. The CDR3 is CASSLAPQMGTQYF. In nucleotides, the CDR3 is TGTGCCAGCAGCTTAGCGCCCCAGATGGGTACGCAGTATTTT. Full variable domain (missing parts from reference TRBV7-2 and TRBJ2-3): GAGVSQSPSNKVTEKGKDVELRCDPISGHTALYWYRQSLGQGLEFLIYFQGNSAPDKSGLPSDRFSAERTGGSVSTLTIQRTQQEDSAVYLCASSLAPQMGTQYFGPGTRLTVL.

In its sample, this clonotype was seen many times. This chain links TRBV4-3 with TRBJ2-6, with a tentative D call TRBD1 (5 bases). Germline-derived CDR1 and CDR2 are LGHNA and YSLEER. The CDR3 has 17 amino acids. Trimming removed 5 bases from V and 0 bases from J, with 14 bases in between. The CDR3 region is CASSNEARVSGANVLTF. The CDR3 bases are TGCGCCAGCAGCAACGAAGCCAGGGTCTCTGGGGCCAACGTCCTGACTTTC.

Many counts were recorded for this clonotype. The chain employs TRBV28 and TRBJ2-6; D is unclear. The CDR3 runs to 16 residues. CDR1 and CDR2 (germline): MDHEN, SYDVKM. Trimming took off 4 bases at V and 0 bases at J, with 10 bases between the two ends. The DNA of the CDR3 is TGTGCCAGCAGTTCCCCGCAGGACTCTGGGGCCAACGTCCTGACTTTC. This encodes CASSSPQDSGANVLTF.

There are many counts of this clonotype. V gene TRBV12-3 or TRBV12-4 combines with J gene TRBJ2-1, with 16 bases fitting TRBD2. The J segment lost 3 bases and the V segment lost 5 bases, leaving 1 base of the junction unmatched. This CDR3 comprises 16 residues. CDR3 in DNA: TGTGCCAGCAGTGGGACTAGCGGGAGGGGCTACAATGAGCAGTTCTTC. This translates into CASSGTSGRGYNEQFF.

Ten or more counts support this clonotype. V usage is TRBV4-2 and J usage is TRBJ1-4, with D possibly being TRBD1 (5 bases). The germline V gene encodes CDR1 LGHNA and CDR2 YNFKEQ. Trimming removed 0 bases from V and 3 bases from J, with 11 bases in between. The CDR3 length is 16 residues. The chain's CDR3 is CASSQDAGTANEKLFF. The CDR3 nucleotides read TGTGCCAGCAGCCAAGATGCCGGGACGGCTAATGAAAAACTGTTTTTT.

As to this clonotype: A much larger clone differs from this one at a single base, so this may be a read error. The chain recombines TRBV4-1 with TRBJ2-3; TRBD2 aligns across 9 bases. This CDR3 spans 15 amino acids. Unmatched junction bases numbered 5, after V lost 2 bases and J lost 5 bases. Germline lookup yields CDR1 MGHRA and CDR2 YSYEKL. CDR3 residues: CASSQIAGDEDTQYF. The CDR3 DNA reads as TGCGCCAGCAGCCAAATAGCGGGAGATGAAGATACGCAGTATTTT.

This clonotype was found a few times. V usage is TRBV6-5 and J usage is TRBJ1-3; 10 positions agree with TRBD1. This CDR3 comprises 17 residues. J gave up 4 bases and V 6 bases, and 12 bases lay outside the gene matches. Germline V gene sequence: CDR1 MNHEY, CDR2 SVGAGI. CDR3 nucleotides: TGTGCCAGCAGGTCGGAGACAGGGGGCGCAGCGGGAAACACCATATATTTT. Translation gives CASRSETGGAAGNTIYF.

This clonotype was counted only a few times. The rearrangement joins TRBV7-9 to TRBJ2-2; D possibly corresponds to TRBD1 (6 bases). The CDR3 is 14 residues long. Trimming left V 5 bases short and J 7 bases short, with 14 bases between. Germline values: CDR1 SEHNR, CDR2 FQNEAQ (reference sequence). CDR3 sequence (DNA): TGTGCCAGCAGCCCCTACACAGGGATCGGGGAGCTGTTTTTT. Translation gives CASSPYTGIGELFF.

This clonotype has a handful of counts. V gene TRBV6-2 or TRBV6-3 combines with J gene TRBJ2-2; tentative D call: TRBD1 (5 bases). Per the germline V gene, CDR1 is MNHEY and CDR2 is SVGEGT. Between the trimmed V and J ends, which lost 2 bases and 5 bases, there was a span of 9 bases. The CDR3 covers 14 residues. CDR3 region: CASSYGAYTGELFF. The DNA for the CDR3 is TGTGCCAGCAGTTACGGGGCTTATACCGGGGAGCTGTTTTTT.

This clonotype was recorded many times. V and J are TRBV11-3 and TRBJ1-5; unclear D gene. Trimming took 0 bases from V and 6 from J, leaving 6 bases between them. CDR3 length: 13 amino acids. The V gene's germline CDR1 is SGHNT and CDR2 YENEEA. CDR3 residues: CASSLDVGQPQHF. CDR3 sequence (DNA): TGTGCCAGCAGCTTAGATGTTGGTCAGCCCCAGCATTTT. Combining the CDR3 with reference TRBV11-3 and TRBJ1-5 gives the whole variable domain EAGVVQSPRYKIIEKKQPVAFWCNPISGHNTLYWYLQNLGQGPELLIRYENEEAVDDSQLPKDRFSAERLKGVDSTLKIQPAELGDSAVYLCASSLDVGQPQHFGDGTRLSIL.